This T cell receptor beta chain was identified during a study of naive and memory T cell subsets. This CDR3 is built from 14 residues. An equimolar mix of two oligonucleotides served as the beta constant-region primer for TRBC1 and TRBC2. A 12-nucleotide UMI and the SP2 primer were added to the cDNA 3' end by oligonucleotide ligation. TCRdb reprocessed the UMI-ligation and nested PCR reads with MiXCR, giving one entry per CDR3 protein. The table records 140,000 to 150,000 distinct CDR3 sequences, approximately 17% of them present only once. Turning to this clonotype: What it binds is unknown.

Regarding the study as a whole: In naive cells, over 85% of TCR sequences were seen only once. Possibly reflecting memory cells re-expressing CD45RA, a few larger clonotypes occurred in naive repertoires, especially CD8. Findings for naive and memory subsets could not be checked against ground truth.

The TCR comes from a human donor in good health. Sequenced: naive CD4+ T cells from blood. The genes are TRBV21-1 and TRBJ1-2; the table's D call, TRBD1, has no DNA check behind it. TRBV21-1 is assigned pseudogene status. CDR3 protein: CASSARRTNYGYTF. DNA for the CDR3: TGTGCCAGCAGCGCCCGGAGGACGAACTATGGCTACACCTTC.